This entry lists 8 T cell receptor beta chains sequenced from one sample in a study of patients and donors after allogeneic stem cell transplantation. TCRdb reprocessed the RT-PCR reads with MiXCR, giving one entry per CDR3 protein. Of about 400,000 distinct CDR3 sequences in the sample, under 20% were seen once. What was sequenced was blood, either unsorted or a sorted T cell fraction (not recorded which). The receptors here all came from a human donor who was either an allogeneic HSCT recipient or a stem cell or donor lymphocyte infusion donor (not recorded which). It is not recorded whose cells these are; they may come from a transplant donor.

V gene TRBV20-1 combines with J gene TRBJ1-2; 8 bases agree with TRBD1. V was clipped by 5 bases and J by 5 bases; unmatched bases: 4. This CDR3 has 12 residues. Germline V gene data show CDR1 as DFQATT and CDR2 as SNEGSKA (reference sequence). CDR3 DNA: TGCAGTGCTCCTAACAGGGGGTATGGCTACACCTTC. Encoded protein: CSAPNRGYGYTF.

This chain connects TRBV6-1 to TRBJ1-3; D ambiguous. Germline V CDR1 and CDR2: MNHNS, SASEGT. The length of the CDR3 is 15 residues. Trimming took off 6 bases at V and 0 bases at J, with 12 bases between the two ends. CDR3: CASSGTWYSGNTIYF. CDR3 DNA sequence: TGTGCCAGCAGCGGCACCTGGTACTCTGGAAACACCATATATTTT.

This chain connects TRBV10-3 to TRBJ1-1; unclear D gene. Germline loops: CDR1 ENHRY, CDR2 SYGVKD. CDR3 length equals 13 residues. V was shortened by 0 bases and J by 5 bases, with 7 bases between the two germline ends. The CDR3: CAISESGKTEAFF. The CDR3 coding sequence is TGTGCCATCAGTGAGTCGGGGAAGACTGAAGCTTTCTTT.

The chain combines TRBV20-1 with TRBJ1-1, with D possibly being TRBD1 (5 bases). This CDR3 contains 11 residues. V shed 6 bases and J shed 5 bases, with 10 bases lying between them. Germline CDR1 reads DFQATT; CDR2 reads SNEGSKA (reference sequence). CDR3 amino acids: CSADGGTEAFF. The CDR3 DNA reads TGCAGTGCGGATGGGGGGACTGAAGCTTTCTTT.

This clonotype has just a few counts. The V call is TRBV4-2, the J call TRBJ2-3, with 8 bases that match TRBD2. Germline V gene data show CDR1 as LGHNA and CDR2 as YNFKEQ. The CDR3 extends over 16 amino acids. The junction had 9 bases not matched to a gene; V was cut back by 0 bases and J by 7 bases. DNA for the CDR3: TGTGCCAGCAGCCAAGATAGCGGGACGCGCCGGAATACGCAGTATTTT. This encodes CASSQDSGTRRNTQYF.

This clonotype has ten or more counts. The gene calls are TRBV29-1 and TRBJ2-7; 9 bases map to TRBD1. This CDR3 comprises 12 residues. Germline-derived CDR1 and CDR2 are SQVTM and ANQGSEA. J gave up 7 bases and V 4 bases, and 5 bases lay outside the gene matches. This CDR3 reads CSVVQGAREQYF. DNA for the CDR3: TGCAGCGTTGTACAGGGGGCGCGTGAGCAGTACTTC.

This clonotype has more than one count but fewer than ten. The rearrangement uses TRBV2 and TRBJ1-2; maybe TRBD1 (5 bases). The CDR3 consists of 14 residues. V lost 4 bases to trimming and J lost 1 base, with 10 bases between them. Germline values: CDR1 SNHLY, CDR2 FYNNEI. The DNA of the CDR3 is TGTGCCAGCAGTGCGGAGAGGGGTAACTATGGCTACACCTTC. It yields the protein CASSAERGNYGYTF.

This clonotype was counted only a few times. The chain joins TRBV18 to TRBJ1-1, with a tentative D call TRBD1 (6 bases). Trimming pared 1 base from V and 8 bases from J, leaving 11 bases between. This CDR3 has 13 residues. The germline CDR1 and CDR2 sequences are KGHSH and LQKENI. The CDR3 coding sequence is TGTGCCAGCTCACCACGAGGGGGTGCCGAAGCTTTCTTT. The encoded protein is CASSPRGGAEAFF. The full variable domain, with the rest looked up from reference TRBV18 and TRBJ1-1, is NAGVMQNPRHLVRRRGQEARLRCSPMKGHSHVYWYRQLPEEGLKFMVYLQKENIIDESGMPKERFSAEFPKEGPSILRIQQVVRGDSAAYFCASSPRGGAEAFFGQGTRLTVV.